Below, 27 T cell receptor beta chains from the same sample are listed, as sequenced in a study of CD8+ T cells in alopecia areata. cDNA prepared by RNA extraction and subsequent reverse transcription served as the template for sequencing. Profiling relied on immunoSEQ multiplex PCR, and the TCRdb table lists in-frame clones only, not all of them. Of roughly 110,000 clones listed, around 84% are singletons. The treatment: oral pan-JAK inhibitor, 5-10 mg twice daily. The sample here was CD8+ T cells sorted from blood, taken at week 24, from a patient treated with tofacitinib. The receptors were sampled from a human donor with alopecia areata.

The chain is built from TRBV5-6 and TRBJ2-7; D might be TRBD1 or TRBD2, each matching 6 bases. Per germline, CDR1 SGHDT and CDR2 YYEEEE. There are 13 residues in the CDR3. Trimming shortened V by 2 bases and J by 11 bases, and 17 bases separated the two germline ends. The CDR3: CASSFRGGMFEYF. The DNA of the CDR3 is TGTGCCAGCAGCTTTCGAGGGGGGATGTTCGAGTACTTC. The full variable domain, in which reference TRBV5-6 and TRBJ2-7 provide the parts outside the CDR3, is DAGVTQSPTHLIKTRGQQVTLRCSPKSGHDTVSWYQQALGQGPQFIFQYYEEEERQRGNFPDRFSGHQFPNYSSELNVNALLLGDSALYLCASSFRGGMFEYFGPGTRLTVT.

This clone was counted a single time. As DNA, the CDR3 is TGTGCCAGCAGTTTTGCGGGTTATAGCAATCAGCCCCAGCATTTT. Its translation: CASSFAGYSNQPQHF. The genes are TRBV27 and TRBJ1-5; no reliable D call. The germline V gene has CDR1 MNHEY and CDR2 SMNVEV (reference sequence). The CDR3 runs to 15 residues. V was trimmed by 3 bases and J by 0 bases, leaving 9 bases between them.

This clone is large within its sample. In DNA, the CDR3 is TGTGCCAGCAGCTTAAACGGGGGGCCCGGAAGCGAGCAGTACTTC. Residues: CASSLNGGPGSEQYF. The chain links TRBV7-3 to TRBJ2-7; D might be TRBD2 (7 bases). CDR1 is SGHTA and CDR2 is FQGTGA in the germline V gene. The CDR3 has 15 amino acids. V lost 1 base to trimming and J lost 6 bases, with 16 bases between them.

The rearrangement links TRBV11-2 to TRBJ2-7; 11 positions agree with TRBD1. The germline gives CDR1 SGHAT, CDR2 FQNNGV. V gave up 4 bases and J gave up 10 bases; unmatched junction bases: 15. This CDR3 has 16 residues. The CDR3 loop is CASSSLPGTGGGGQYF. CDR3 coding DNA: TGTGCCAGCAGCTCTCTTCCCGGGACAGGGGGGGGCGGACAGTACTTC. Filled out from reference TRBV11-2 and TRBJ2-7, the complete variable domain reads EAGVAQSPRYKIIEKRQSVAFWCNPISGHATLYWYQQILGQGPKLLIQFQNNGVVDDSQLPKDRFSAERLKGVDSTLKIQPAKLEDSAVYLCASSSLPGTGGGGQYFGPGTRLTVT.

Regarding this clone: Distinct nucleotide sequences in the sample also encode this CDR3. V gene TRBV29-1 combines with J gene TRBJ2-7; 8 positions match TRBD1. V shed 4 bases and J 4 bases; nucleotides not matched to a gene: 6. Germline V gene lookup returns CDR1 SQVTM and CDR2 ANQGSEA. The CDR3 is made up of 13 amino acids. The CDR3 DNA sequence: TGCAGCGTTGCCGGGACAGGTTCTTACGAGCAGTACTTC. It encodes CSVAGTGSYEQYF.

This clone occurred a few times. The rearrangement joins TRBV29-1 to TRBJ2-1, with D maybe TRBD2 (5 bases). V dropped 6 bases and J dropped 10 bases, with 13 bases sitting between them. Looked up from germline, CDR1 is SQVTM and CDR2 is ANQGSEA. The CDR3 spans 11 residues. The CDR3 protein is CSVFDPGEQFF. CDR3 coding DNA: TGCAGCGTCTTCGATCCGGGGGAGCAGTTCTTC.

CDR3 nucleotides: TGTGCCAGCAGTTTACAGGGGGCAGGTGGCTACACCTTC. It encodes CASSLQGAGGYTF. V is TRBV27 and J is TRBJ1-2; 8 bases line up with TRBD1. Trimming cost V 2 bases and J 7 bases; bases outside gene matches: 3. The CDR3 is 13 residues long. Germline V lookup: CDR1 MNHEY, CDR2 SMNVEV (reference sequence).

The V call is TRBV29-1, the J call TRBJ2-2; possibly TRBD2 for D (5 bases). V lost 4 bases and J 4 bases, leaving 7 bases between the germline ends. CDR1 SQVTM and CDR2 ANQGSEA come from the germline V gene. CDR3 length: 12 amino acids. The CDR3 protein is CSVAGSTGELFF. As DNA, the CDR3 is TGCAGCGTTGCGGGGTCCACCGGGGAGCTGTTTTTT.

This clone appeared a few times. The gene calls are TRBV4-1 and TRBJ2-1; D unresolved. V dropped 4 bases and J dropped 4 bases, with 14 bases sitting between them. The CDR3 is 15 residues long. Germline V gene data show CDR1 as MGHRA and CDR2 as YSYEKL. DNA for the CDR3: TGCGCCAGCAGCCCCCTATTCTCGGAGTACAATGAGCAGTTCTTC. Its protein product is CASSPLFSEYNEQFF.

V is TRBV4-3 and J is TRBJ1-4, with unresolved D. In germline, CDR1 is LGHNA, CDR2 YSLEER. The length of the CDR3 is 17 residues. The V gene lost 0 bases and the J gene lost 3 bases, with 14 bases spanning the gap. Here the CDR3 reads CASSQEVPNSSNEKLFF. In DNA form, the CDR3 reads TGCGCCAGCAGCCAAGAAGTCCCGAACTCGTCTAATGAAAAACTGTTTTTT.

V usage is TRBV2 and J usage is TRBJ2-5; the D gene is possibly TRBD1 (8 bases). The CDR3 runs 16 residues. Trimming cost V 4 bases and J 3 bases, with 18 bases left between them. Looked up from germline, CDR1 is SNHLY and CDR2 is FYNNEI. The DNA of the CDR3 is TGTGCCAGCAGTGCTCTTTGGACAGGGAGGGAAGAGACCCAGTACTTC. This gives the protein CASSALWTGREETQYF.

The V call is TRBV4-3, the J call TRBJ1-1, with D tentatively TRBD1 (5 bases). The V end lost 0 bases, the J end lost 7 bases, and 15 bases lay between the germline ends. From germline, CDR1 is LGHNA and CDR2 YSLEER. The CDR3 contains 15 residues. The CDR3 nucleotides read TGCGCCAGCAGCCAAGATATGGGGCAATACGGTGAAGCTTTCTTT. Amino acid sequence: CASSQDMGQYGEAFF.

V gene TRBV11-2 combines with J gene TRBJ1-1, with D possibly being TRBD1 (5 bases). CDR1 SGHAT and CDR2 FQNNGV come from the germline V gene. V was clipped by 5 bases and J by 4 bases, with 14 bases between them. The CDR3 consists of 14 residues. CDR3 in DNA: TGTGCCAGCAGCCCGAGACTTGGGGGCACTGAAGCTTTCTTT. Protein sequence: CASSPRLGGTEAFF.

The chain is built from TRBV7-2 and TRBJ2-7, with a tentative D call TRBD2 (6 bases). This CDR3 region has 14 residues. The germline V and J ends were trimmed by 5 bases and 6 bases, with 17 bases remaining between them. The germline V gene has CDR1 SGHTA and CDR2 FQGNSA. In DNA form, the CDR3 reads TGTGCCAGCAGCCCGATGGGGGGTCCTAGCGAGCAGTACTTC. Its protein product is CASSPMGGPSEQYF.

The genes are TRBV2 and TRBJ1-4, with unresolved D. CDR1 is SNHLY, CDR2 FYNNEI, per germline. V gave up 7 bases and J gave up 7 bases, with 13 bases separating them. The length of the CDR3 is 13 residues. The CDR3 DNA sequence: TGTGCCAGCATTCCGGCAGTGGGTGAAAAACTGTTTTTT. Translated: CASIPAVGEKLFF.

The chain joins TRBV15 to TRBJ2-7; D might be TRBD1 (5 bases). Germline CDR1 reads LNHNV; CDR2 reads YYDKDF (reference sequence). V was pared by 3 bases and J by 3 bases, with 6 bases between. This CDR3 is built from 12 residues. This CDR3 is CATSSDSYEQYF. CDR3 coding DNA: TGTGCCACCAGCAGTGACAGCTACGAGCAGTACTTC. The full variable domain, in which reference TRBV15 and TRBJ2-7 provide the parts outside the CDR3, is DAMVIQNPRYQVTQFGKPVTLSCSQTLNHNVMYWYQQKSSQAPKLLFHYYDKDFNNEADTPDNFQSRRPNTSFCFLDIRSPGLGDTAMYLCATSSDSYEQYFGPGTRLTVT.

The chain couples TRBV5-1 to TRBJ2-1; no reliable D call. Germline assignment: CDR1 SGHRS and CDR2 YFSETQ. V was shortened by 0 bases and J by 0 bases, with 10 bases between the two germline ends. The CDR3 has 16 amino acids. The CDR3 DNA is TGCGCCAGCAGCTTGGCAGGTTATAGCTCCTACAATGAGCAGTTCTTC. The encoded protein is CASSLAGYSSYNEQFF.

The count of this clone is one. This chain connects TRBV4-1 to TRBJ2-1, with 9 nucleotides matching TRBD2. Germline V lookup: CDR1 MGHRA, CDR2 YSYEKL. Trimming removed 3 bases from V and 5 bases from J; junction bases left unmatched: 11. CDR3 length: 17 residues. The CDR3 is CASSQETTQRGDNEQFF. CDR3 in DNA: TGCGCCAGCAGCCAGGAAACCACCCAGCGGGGGGACAATGAGCAGTTCTTC.

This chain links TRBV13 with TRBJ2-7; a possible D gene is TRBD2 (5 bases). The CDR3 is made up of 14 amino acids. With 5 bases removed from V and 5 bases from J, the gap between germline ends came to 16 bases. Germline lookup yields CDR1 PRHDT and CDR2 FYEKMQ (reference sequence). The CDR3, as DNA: TGTGCCAGCAGCCGAGGACTGTCTCCTGACGAGCAGTACTTC. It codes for CASSRGLSPDEQYF.

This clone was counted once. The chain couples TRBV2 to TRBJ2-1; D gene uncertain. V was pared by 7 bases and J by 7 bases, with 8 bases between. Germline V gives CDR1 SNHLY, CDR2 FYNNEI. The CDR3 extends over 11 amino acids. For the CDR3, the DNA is TGTGCCAGCAACCGAGCTAATGAGCAGTTCTTC. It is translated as CASNRANEQFF.

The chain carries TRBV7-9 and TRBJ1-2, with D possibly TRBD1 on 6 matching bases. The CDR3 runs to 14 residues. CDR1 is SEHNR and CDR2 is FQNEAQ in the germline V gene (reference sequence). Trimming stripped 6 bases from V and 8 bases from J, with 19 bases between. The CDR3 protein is CASRSPGGAHGYTF. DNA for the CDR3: TGTGCCAGCAGATCTCCTGGGGGGGCTCACGGCTACACCTTC.

The CDR3 loop is CASRGQGNNQPQHF. In DNA form, the CDR3 reads TGTGCCAGCAGAGGACAGGGCAACAATCAGCCCCAGCATTTT. J is TRBJ1-5 and V is TRBV25-1; 8 positions match TRBD1. J gave up 3 bases and V 6 bases, and 4 bases lay outside the gene matches. Germline V gene data show CDR1 as MGHDK and CDR2 as SYGVNS. The CDR3 totals 14 residues.

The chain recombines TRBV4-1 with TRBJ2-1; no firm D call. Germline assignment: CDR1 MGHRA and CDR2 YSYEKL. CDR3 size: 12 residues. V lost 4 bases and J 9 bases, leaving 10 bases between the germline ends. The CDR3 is CASSPVEGEQFF. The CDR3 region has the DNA TGCGCCAGCAGCCCCGTGGAAGGTGAGCAGTTCTTC.

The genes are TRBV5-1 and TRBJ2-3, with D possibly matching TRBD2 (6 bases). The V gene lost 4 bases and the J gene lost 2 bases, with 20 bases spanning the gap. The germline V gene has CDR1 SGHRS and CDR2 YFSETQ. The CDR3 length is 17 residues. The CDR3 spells CASSPEGSRDYTDTQYF. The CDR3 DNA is TGCGCCAGCAGCCCGGAGGGGAGTCGGGATTACACAGATACGCAGTATTTT.

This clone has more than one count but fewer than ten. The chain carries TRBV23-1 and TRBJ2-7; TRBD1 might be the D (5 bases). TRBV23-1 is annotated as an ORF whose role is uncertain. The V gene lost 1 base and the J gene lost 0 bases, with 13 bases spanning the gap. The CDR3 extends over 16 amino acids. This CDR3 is CASSQFKDIPSYEQYF. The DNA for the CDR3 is TGCGCCAGCAGTCAATTTAAGGACATTCCCTCCTACGAGCAGTACTTC.

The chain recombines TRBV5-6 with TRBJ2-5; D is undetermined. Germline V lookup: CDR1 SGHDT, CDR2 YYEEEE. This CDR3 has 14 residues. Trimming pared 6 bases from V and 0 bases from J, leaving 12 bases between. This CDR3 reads CASMIARYQETQYF. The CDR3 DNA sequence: TGTGCCAGCATGATAGCTAGATACCAAGAGACCCAGTACTTC. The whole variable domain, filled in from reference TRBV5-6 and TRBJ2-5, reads DAGVTQSPTHLIKTRGQQVTLRCSPKSGHDTVSWYQQALGQGPQFIFQYYEEEERQRGNFPDRFSGHQFPNYSSELNVNALLLGDSALYLCASMIARYQETQYFGPGTRLLVL.

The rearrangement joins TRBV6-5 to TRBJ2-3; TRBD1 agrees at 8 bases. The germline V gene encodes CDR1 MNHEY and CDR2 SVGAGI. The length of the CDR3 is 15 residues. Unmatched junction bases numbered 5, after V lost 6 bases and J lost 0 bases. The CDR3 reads CASSRTGISTDTQYF. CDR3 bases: TGTGCCAGCAGCCGGACAGGGATAAGCACAGATACGCAGTATTTT.